This passage covers 32 T cell receptor beta chains from one sample sequenced in a study of OX40 agonist ivuxolimab in advanced cancers. Measured with immunoSEQ multiplex PCR; TCRdb has only the in-frame clones, and not every one. The sample holds 85,000 to 95,000 clones; 75% to 90% are singletons and the top ten take around 0.34%. The sample was CD4+ or CD8+ T cells sorted from blood, taken in a trial of the OX40 agonist ivuxolimab. Every receptor here comes from an adult with an advanced solid tumor such as melanoma, head and neck, liver or kidney cancer.

A remark on this clone: One end of the junction does not line up with germline, which may come from a read error. The rearrangement joins TRBV7-7 to TRBJ2-2; D is unclear. There are 13 residues in the CDR3. CDR1 SSHAT and CDR2 FNYEAQ come from the germline V gene (reference sequence). The CDR3 is CASSLVRGGELFF. Written as DNA, the CDR3 is TGTGCTAGCAGCTTAGTCCGCGGCGGGGAGCTGTTTTTT.

Here the CDR3 DNA reads TGTGCCAGCAGTGAATTCAGGGAACTGTTTTTT. It is translated as CASSEFRELFF. V gene TRBV25-1 combines with J gene TRBJ1-4; maybe TRBD1 (5 bases). The germline V gene encodes CDR1 MGHDK and CDR2 SYGVNS. Trimming took 1 base from V and 12 from J, leaving 6 bases between them. This CDR3 contains 11 residues.

This clone was recorded a few times. The chain employs TRBV7-3 and TRBJ1-1, with D possibly matching TRBD1 (6 bases). The CDR3 is 15 residues long. Trimming removed 3 bases at V and 2 bases at J, with 13 bases between. Germline V gene data show CDR1 as SGHTA and CDR2 as FQGTGA. The CDR3 region is CASSLDPGQNTEAFF. CDR3 sequence (DNA): TGTGCCAGCAGCTTGGACCCGGGACAAAACACTGAAGCTTTCTTT. The whole variable domain, filled in from reference TRBV7-3 and TRBJ1-1, reads GAGVSQTPSNKVTEKGKYVELRCDPISGHTALYWYRQSLGQGPEFLIYFQGTGAADDSGLPNDRFFAVRPEGSVSTLKIQRTERGDSAVYLCASSLDPGQNTEAFFGQGTRLTVV.

The chain has TRBV7-2 and TRBJ1-5; the D gene is possibly TRBD1 (6 bases). CDR1 and CDR2 from the germline V gene are SGHTA and FQGNSA. Trimming removed 3 bases from V and 4 bases from J, with 13 bases in between. The CDR3 length is 15 residues. The CDR3, as DNA: TGTGCCAGCAGCTTGACCAGGGGTAATAATCAGCCCCAGCATTTT. The encoded protein is CASSLTRGNNQPQHF.

This clone appeared a few times. V and J are TRBV14 and TRBJ1-2; D is undetermined. The CDR3 sequence is 13 residues long. V lost 1 base, J lost 2 bases, and 5 bases lay in between. The germline CDR1 and CDR2 sequences are SGHDN and FVKESK. CDR3 DNA: TGTGCCAGCAGCCAAGTTGCGAACTATGGCTACACCTTC. It specifies CASSQVANYGYTF.

The genes are TRBV10-1 and TRBJ2-2; possibly TRBD2 for D (6 bases). The germline gives CDR1 WNHNN, CDR2 SYGVQD (reference sequence). The CDR3 is 18 amino acids. V was clipped by 0 bases and J by 0 bases, with 14 bases between them. The CDR3 DNA is TGCGCCAGCAGTGAGTCGAAAGTAGCGGCCACGAACACCGGGGAGCTGTTTTTT. The encoded protein is CASSESKVAATNTGELFF.

The chain carries TRBV19 and TRBJ2-1; no reliable D call. Germline CDR1 LNHDA, CDR2 SQIVND (reference sequence). The CDR3 length is 15 residues. V was cut by 7 bases and J by 0 bases, with 13 bases left in between. Here the CDR3 reads CASNTMKSSYNEQFF. The DNA of the CDR3 is TGTGCCAGTAACACAATGAAGAGCTCCTACAATGAGCAGTTCTTC.

The J gene is TRBJ1-5, the V gene TRBV28; a possible D gene is TRBD1 (6 bases). The germline V and J ends were trimmed by 8 bases and 2 bases, with 22 bases remaining between them. Germline CDR1 reads MDHEN; CDR2 reads SYDVKM. The CDR3 sequence is 17 residues long. CDR3 bases: TGTGCCAGCGGCGGGCCATTCAGGGAGGGGGGCAATCAGCCCCAGCATTTT. Protein: CASGGPFREGGNQPQHF.

The genes are TRBV18 and TRBJ2-1; 11 nucleotides line up with TRBD2. CDR1 and CDR2 (germline): KGHSH, LQKENI. The V segment lost 4 bases and the J segment 7 bases; nucleotides outside the gene matches: 9. The CDR3 covers 16 residues. In nucleotides, the CDR3 is TGTGCCAGCTCACAAAGGGACTTAGCGGGAGGGAATGAGCAGTTCTTC. Its protein is CASSQRDLAGGNEQFF.

This clone was detected once. The J gene is TRBJ2-1, the V gene TRBV9; D not certain. The CDR3 loop spans 14 amino acids. Germline values: CDR1 SGDLS, CDR2 YYNGEE. V was pared by 4 bases and J by 8 bases, with 16 bases between. CDR3 region: CASSLSTLRHEQFF. In nucleotides, the CDR3 is TGTGCCAGCAGCCTCTCGACTTTGAGGCATGAGCAGTTCTTC.

This clone appeared a few times. The chain couples TRBV19 to TRBJ2-1; D not certain. The CDR3 has 13 amino acids. V was cut by 7 bases and J by 13 bases, with 20 bases left in between. Germline loops: CDR1 LNHDA, CDR2 SQIVND (reference sequence). Here the CDR3 reads CASKVKNTDPQFF. The CDR3 nucleotides are TGTGCCAGTAAAGTGAAGAACACTGACCCCCAGTTCTTC.

The chain links TRBV6-1 to TRBJ1-1; unclear D gene. CDR3 length: 12 amino acids. The germline V gene has CDR1 MNHNS and CDR2 SASEGT. Trimming took 4 bases from V and 10 from J, leaving 13 bases between them. CDR3 amino acids: CASSGSVGIAFF. In DNA form, the CDR3 reads TGTGCCAGCAGTGGGTCCGTCGGGATAGCTTTCTTT.

This clone has only a few counts. This chain links TRBV27 with TRBJ2-2, with 7 bases fitting TRBD2. Per the germline V gene, CDR1 is MNHEY and CDR2 is SMNVEV (reference sequence). J was trimmed by 7 bases and V by 6 bases; bases with no gene match: 17. The CDR3 loop spans 17 amino acids. CDR3 DNA: TGTGCCAGCAGCGAACTAGCGTTAGGCCTAAGGGTCGGGGAGCTGTTTTTT. This translates into CASSELALGLRVGELFF.

In its sample, this clone was seen once. The chain combines TRBV5-1 with TRBJ2-2; D might be TRBD1 or TRBD2, each matching 5 bases. The CDR3 runs to 15 residues. The ends were cut back, 0 bases at V and 5 bases at J, with 11 bases in the middle. Germline V CDR1 and CDR2: SGHRS, YFSETQ. For the CDR3, the DNA is TGCGCCAGCAGCTTGGCCATAGGGACGACCGGGGAGCTGTTTTTT. Translation gives CASSLAIGTTGELFF.

This clone has a handful of counts. V is TRBV6-1 and J is TRBJ2-7; the D gene is possibly TRBD2 (5 bases). The CDR3 extends over 13 amino acids. V was pared by 6 bases and J by 3 bases, with 12 bases between. Germline V gene lookup returns CDR1 MNHNS and CDR2 SASEGT. The CDR3 DNA reads as TGTGCCAGCAGGAGCCCGAGGGACTACGAGCAGTACTTC. It yields the protein CASRSPRDYEQYF.

The CDR3 DNA reads as TGTGCCTGGAGTCCAACAAGTCTCGGGGGAAACACCATATATTTT. The encoded protein is CAWSPTSLGGNTIYF. This chain links TRBV30 with TRBJ1-3; no firm D call. Germline V gives CDR1 GTSNPN, CDR2 SVGIG (reference sequence). This CDR3 is 15 amino acids long. With 2 bases removed from V and 4 bases from J, the gap between germline ends came to 15 bases.

The chain uses TRBV28 and TRBJ2-7; TRBD2 matches at 13 bases. This CDR3 has 14 amino acids. CDR1 and CDR2 (germline): MDHEN, SYDVKM. The J segment lost 3 bases and the V segment lost 6 bases, leaving 2 bases of the junction unmatched. CDR3 in amino acids: CASRRTSGSYEQYF. The CDR3 DNA is TGTGCCAGCAGGAGGACTAGCGGGAGCTACGAGCAGTACTTC. Full variable domain (outside the CDR3, taken from reference TRBV28 and TRBJ2-7): DVKVTQSSRYLVKRTGEKVFLECVQDMDHENMFWYRQDPGLGLRLIYFSYDVKMKEKGDIPEGYSVSREKKERFSLILESASTNQTSMYLCASRRTSGSYEQYFGPGTRLTVT.

The chain links TRBV9 to TRBJ1-3, with D possibly matching TRBD1 (5 bases). CDR1 and CDR2 from the germline V gene are SGDLS and YYNGEE. V was shortened by 3 bases and J by 1 base, with 17 bases between the two germline ends. This CDR3 is 17 amino acids long. CDR3 in amino acids: CASSATGTLKSGNTIYF. The CDR3 DNA reads TGTGCCAGCAGCGCAACCGGGACCCTAAAGTCTGGAAACACCATATATTTT.

V and J are TRBV27 and TRBJ2-1; D possibly corresponds to TRBD1 (5 bases). CDR1 and CDR2 from the germline V gene are MNHEY and SMNVEV (reference sequence). V was cut by 4 bases and J by 3 bases, with 16 bases left in between. The CDR3 contains 16 residues. In nucleotides, the CDR3 is TGTGCCAGCAGTTCTCGGACAATAGGTAACTACAATGAGCAGTTCTTC. It specifies CASSSRTIGNYNEQFF.

The rearrangement uses TRBV4-2 and TRBJ2-3; 15 bases are shared with TRBD2. Per germline, CDR1 LGHNA and CDR2 YNFKEQ. The CDR3 is made up of 16 amino acids. The trim removed 4 bases at V and 6 bases at J, leaving 5 bases unmatched. Here the CDR3 reads CASSPGLAGGSDTQYF. CDR3 nucleotide sequence: TGTGCCAGCAGCCCGGGACTAGCGGGAGGTAGCGATACGCAGTATTTT.

This sequence joins TRBV19 and TRBJ1-2; D might be TRBD1 (5 bases). Germline V CDR1 and CDR2: LNHDA, SQIVND (reference sequence). This CDR3 has 16 amino acids. V lost 3 bases to trimming and J lost 5 bases, with 19 bases between them. CDR3 sequence: CASSIAPAGTGYGYTF. The CDR3 bases are TGTGCCAGTAGTATTGCCCCGGCAGGGACGGGGTATGGCTACACCTTC. The whole variable domain, filled in from reference TRBV19 and TRBJ1-2, reads DGGITQSPKYLFRKEGQNVTLSCEQNLNHDAMYWYRQDPGQGLRLIYYSQIVNDFQKGDIAEGYSVSREKKESFPLTVTSAQKNPTAFYLCASSIAPAGTGYGYTFGSGTRLTVV.

The chain recombines TRBV7-6 with TRBJ2-3; 15 positions agree with TRBD2. Germline V gene lookup returns CDR1 SGHVS and CDR2 FNYEAQ. This CDR3 comprises 16 residues. Trimming cost V 0 bases and J 8 bases; bases outside gene matches: 3. The CDR3 spells CASSLAGTSGRSTQYF. The CDR3 DNA reads TGTGCCAGCAGCTTAGCCGGGACTAGCGGGAGGTCTACGCAGTATTTT. Combining the CDR3 with reference TRBV7-6 and TRBJ2-3 gives the whole variable domain GAGVSQSPRYKVTKRGQDVALRCDPISGHVSLYWYRQALGQGPEFLTYFNYEAQQDKSGLPNDRFSAERPEGSISTLTIQRTEQRDSAMYRCASSLAGTSGRSTQYFGPGTRLTVL.

V gene TRBV5-4 combines with J gene TRBJ1-1, with a weak D call TRBD1 (6 bases). Germline V CDR1 and CDR2: SGHNT, YYREEE (reference sequence). V lost 0 bases and J 9 bases, leaving 12 bases between the germline ends. The CDR3 sequence is 13 residues long. The CDR3 loop reads CASSLAGQLQAFF. The CDR3, as DNA: TGTGCCAGCAGCTTGGCAGGACAGTTACAAGCTTTCTTT.

This clone was seen only once. The CDR3 loop is CASYLGETQYF. Written as DNA, the CDR3 is TGTGCCAGCTATTTGGGAGAGACCCAGTACTTC. The rearrangement links TRBV2 to TRBJ2-5; no clear D gene. The germline gives CDR1 SNHLY, CDR2 FYNNEI. The CDR3 covers 11 residues. V was cut by 8 bases and J by 4 bases, with 8 bases left in between.

CDR3 sequence: CAWSVQGNEKLFF. In DNA form, the CDR3 reads TGTGCCTGGAGTGTACAGGGTAATGAAAAACTGTTTTTT. This sequence joins TRBV30 and TRBJ1-4; D possibly corresponds to TRBD1 (6 bases). This CDR3 has 13 amino acids. V lost 0 bases and J lost 4, with 6 bases in between. Per the germline V gene, CDR1 is GTSNPN and CDR2 is SVGIG (reference sequence).

The chain joins TRBV28 to TRBJ2-1; D call uncertain. V was shortened by 4 bases and J by 0 bases, with 7 bases between the two germline ends. CDR1 and CDR2 (germline): MDHEN, SYDVKM. The CDR3 loop spans 14 amino acids. The CDR3: CASSSPSSYNEQFF. The CDR3 DNA is TGTGCCAGCAGTTCCCCGAGCTCCTACAATGAGCAGTTCTTC.

The gene calls are TRBV6-1 and TRBJ2-7; 10 nucleotides line up with TRBD2. The CDR3 runs 15 residues. V trimming: 6 bases; J trimming: 2 bases; junction bases outside the gene matches: 7. Germline CDR1 reads MNHNS; CDR2 reads SASEGT. CDR3 residues: CASRKGTSETYEQYF. CDR3 coding DNA: TGTGCCAGCAGAAAGGGGACTAGCGAAACCTACGAGCAGTACTTC.

The chain has TRBV15 and TRBJ2-3, with TRBD2 as a possible D gene (5 bases). CDR1 is LNHNV, CDR2 YYDKDF, per germline (reference sequence). This CDR3 is built from 17 residues. Trimming removed 2 bases at V and 0 bases at J, with 15 bases between. The CDR3 DNA sequence: TGTGCCACCAGCAGATTTTTGACCCTAGCTAGCACAGATACGCAGTATTTT. Translating gives CATSRFLTLASTDTQYF. The full variable domain, rest sourced from reference TRBV15 and TRBJ2-3, is DAMVIQNPRYQVTQFGKPVTLSCSQTLNHNVMYWYQQKSSQAPKLLFHYYDKDFNNEADTPDNFQSRRPNTSFCFLDIRSPGLGDTAMYLCATSRFLTLASTDTQYFGPGTRLTVL.

The CDR3 DNA reads TGTGCCAGCAGCTTGCCTAGCGGGGGGGCCCGTGGCACAGATACGCAGTATTTT. Its translation is CASSLPSGGARGTDTQYF. V gene TRBV5-6 combines with J gene TRBJ2-3, with 12 bases aligning to TRBD2. Germline V gives CDR1 SGHDT, CDR2 YYEEEE. The CDR3 length is 18 residues. The J segment lost 1 base and the V segment lost 1 base, leaving 7 bases of the junction unmatched. The entire variable domain, with the rest obtained from reference TRBV5-6 and TRBJ2-3, is as follows: DAGVTQSPTHLIKTRGQQVTLRCSPKSGHDTVSWYQQALGQGPQFIFQYYEEEERQRGNFPDRFSGHQFPNYSSELNVNALLLGDSALYLCASSLPSGGARGTDTQYFGPGTRLTVL.

The genes are TRBV6-1 and TRBJ1-3, with TRBD1 identical over 7 bases. There are 14 residues in the CDR3. CDR1 is MNHNS, CDR2 SASEGT, per germline. The trim removed 5 bases at V and 6 bases at J, leaving 7 bases unmatched. For the CDR3, the DNA is TGTGCCAGCAGTCTAAGGACAGGCGTAAACACCATATATTTT. Translated, it gives CASSLRTGVNTIYF.

V gene TRBV29-1 combines with J gene TRBJ2-3; D ambiguous. V lost 4 bases and J lost 2, with 7 bases in between. This CDR3 has 12 amino acids. Germline assignment: CDR1 SQVTM and CDR2 ANQGSEA. The CDR3: CSVGAPTDTQYF. The CDR3 coding sequence is TGCAGCGTTGGAGCTCCCACAGATACGCAGTATTTT.

The sample holds a few counts of this clone. V and J are TRBV19 and TRBJ2-7; D tentatively reads TRBD1 or TRBD2 (5 bases each). The CDR3 has 13 amino acids. With 5 bases removed from V and 6 bases from J, the gap between germline ends came to 14 bases. Germline V lookup: CDR1 LNHDA, CDR2 SQIVND (reference sequence). The CDR3 sequence is CASSSSGALEQYF. In nucleotides, the CDR3 is TGTGCCAGTAGTTCGTCCGGGGCTCTCGAGCAGTACTTC.